Each of the 22 T cell receptor beta chains below was sequenced from the same sample in a study of blood T cell repertoires in COVID-19. The table came from immunoSEQ multiplex PCR; TCRdb's copy has only in-frame clones and leaves some out. The profile covers 200,000 to 250,000 clones, with around 84% appearing a single time and about 19% taken by the ten largest. The sequencing input was PBMCs or T cells enriched from blood (not recorded which). Receptors were obtained from a man aged 35 to 55 who had recovered from COVID-19.

This clone appeared a single time. The V gene is TRBV6-5, the J gene TRBJ2-2; perhaps TRBD2 as D (6 bases). The CDR3 has 14 residues. V was pared by 6 bases and J by 2 bases, with 10 bases between. Germline CDR1 MNHEY, CDR2 SVGAGI. CDR3 in amino acids: CASRREHNTGELFF. The CDR3 DNA sequence: TGTGCCAGCAGACGGGAGCACAACACCGGGGAGCTGTTTTTT.

The CDR3 DNA sequence: TGTGCCAGCAGCTTGCGGTATTCACCCCTCCACTTT. Protein product: CASSLRYSPLHF. The gene calls are TRBV5-4 and TRBJ1-6; the D is unclear. Trimming took off 1 base at V and 8 bases at J, with 4 bases between the two ends. The length of the CDR3 is 12 residues. Germline CDR1 and CDR2: SGHNT and YYREEE (reference sequence).

V and J are TRBV27 and TRBJ1-5; D perhaps matches TRBD1 (5 bases). Germline V gene data show CDR1 as MNHEY and CDR2 as SMNVEV (reference sequence). The CDR3 length is 16 residues. V lost 5 bases to trimming and J lost 0 bases, with 14 bases between them. For the CDR3, the DNA is TGTGCCAGCAGTGCCTCACTGCAGGGTAGCAATCAGCCCCAGCATTTT. Translated: CASSASLQGSNQPQHF.

The sample holds one count of this clone. This chain joins TRBV7-8 and TRBJ2-7; TRBD2 aligns across 7 bases. The CDR3 runs to 18 residues. The trim removed 5 bases at V and 3 bases at J, leaving 19 bases unmatched. Germline V gene sequence: CDR1 SGHVS, CDR2 FQNEAQ. CDR3 amino acids: CASSTTGKLANYDYEQYF. In DNA, the CDR3 is TGTGCCAGCAGCACGACCGGGAAACTAGCGAACTATGACTACGAGCAGTACTTC.

V and J are TRBV15 and TRBJ2-7; tentative D call: TRBD2 (7 bases). CDR1 is LNHNV, CDR2 YYDKDF, per germline (reference sequence). With 0 bases removed from V and 6 bases from J, the gap between germline ends came to 18 bases. This CDR3 is 16 amino acids long. CDR3 bases: TGTGCCACCAGCAGAGAAAGGGGGACTACCTTGAGCGAGCAGTACTTC. Translation: CATSRERGTTLSEQYF.

The CDR3 coding sequence is TGTGCCAGCTCAGGAGACAGGGTTGAGCCCCAGCATTTT. Its protein product is CASSGDRVEPQHF. The chain joins TRBV18 to TRBJ1-5; 7 bases fit TRBD1. Germline assignment: CDR1 KGHSH and CDR2 LQKENI. The CDR3 contains 13 residues. V lost 5 bases and J lost 8; bases outside the gene matches: 6.

This chain joins TRBV28 and TRBJ2-1; 9 bases match TRBD2. The ends lost 4 bases at V and 9 bases at J; junction bases unmatched: 4. In germline, CDR1 is MDHEN, CDR2 SYDVKM. This CDR3 has 13 residues. The CDR3 region is CASSSGLAIEQFF. The CDR3 nucleotides are TGTGCCAGCAGTTCTGGACTAGCGATTGAGCAGTTCTTC. The full variable domain, rest sourced from reference TRBV28 and TRBJ2-1, is DVKVTQSSRYLVKRTGEKVFLECVQDMDHENMFWYRQDPGLGLRLIYFSYDVKMKEKGDIPEGYSVSREKKERFSLILESASTNQTSMYLCASSSGLAIEQFFGPGTRLTVL.

This sequence joins TRBV25-1 and TRBJ2-1; 10 bases are a match to TRBD2. V lost 0 bases, J lost 7 bases, and 6 bases stayed unmatched. Germline V gene lookup returns CDR1 MGHDK and CDR2 SYGVNS. This CDR3 comprises 16 residues. The CDR3 sequence: CASSEYGAGGGNEQFF. In DNA form, the CDR3 reads TGTGCCAGCAGTGAATATGGAGCGGGAGGGGGGAATGAGCAGTTCTTC.

To note about this clone: A junction boundary mismatches the germline segment, possibly from a read error. The J gene is TRBJ2-7, the V gene TRBV3-1 (or the pseudogene TRBV3-2), with D maybe TRBD2 (5 bases). This CDR3 region has 15 residues. Looked up from germline, CDR1 is LGHDT and CDR2 is YNNKEL (reference sequence). CDR3: CASSQDRTDAYGQYF. The CDR3 DNA reads TGTGCCAGCAGCCAAGATAGGACTGATGCCTACGGGCAGTACTTC.

This clone has only one observation. J is TRBJ1-1 and V is TRBV4-2; possibly TRBD1 for D (5 bases). The V end was cut by 4 bases, the J end by 1 base, with 13 bases between. The CDR3 loop spans 15 amino acids. From germline, CDR1 is LGHNA and CDR2 YNFKEQ. The CDR3 sequence is CASSPWGISNTEAFF. Written as DNA, the CDR3 is TGTGCCAGCAGCCCCTGGGGCATTTCGAACACTGAAGCTTTCTTT.

The V call is TRBV27, the J call TRBJ1-2, with 9 bases matching TRBD1. Unmatched junction bases numbered 11, after V lost 5 bases and J lost 4 bases. CDR3 length: 16 amino acids. Germline CDR1 is MNHEY and CDR2 is SMNVEV (reference sequence). The CDR3 sequence is CASSPNPGTGSYGYTF. The CDR3 nucleotides read TGTGCCAGCAGTCCCAATCCCGGGACAGGGAGCTATGGCTACACCTTC.

The chain combines TRBV3-1 (or the pseudogene TRBV3-2) with TRBJ1-4; the D gene is possibly TRBD1 (5 bases). Germline V CDR1 and CDR2: LGHDT, YNNKEL (reference sequence). This CDR3 contains 13 residues. The germline V and J ends were trimmed by 4 bases and 8 bases, with 11 bases remaining between them. In DNA form, the CDR3 reads TGTGCCAGCAGCCCGGGACTTTTCGAAAAACTGTTTTTT. Its translation is CASSPGLFEKLFF.

The J gene is TRBJ1-1, the V gene TRBV28; 8 bases are a match to TRBD1. The CDR3 length is 15 residues. Germline-derived CDR1 and CDR2 are MDHEN and SYDVKM. V shed 4 bases, J shed 3 bases, and the junction held 7 bases outside the gene matches. Written as DNA, the CDR3 is TGTGCCAGCAGTTCCCCAACAGGGGGATACACTGAAGCTTTCTTT. Translation gives CASSSPTGGYTEAFF.

The V and J genes are TRBV7-3 and TRBJ2-7; 7 bases line up with TRBD1. J lost 0 bases, V lost 3 bases, and 8 bases had no gene match. Germline CDR1 SGHTA, CDR2 FQGTGA. This CDR3 comprises 16 residues. CDR3 in amino acids: CASSLPGTAVSYEQYF. The CDR3, as DNA: TGTGCCAGCAGCTTGCCCGGGACAGCAGTCTCCTACGAGCAGTACTTC.

The chain employs TRBV6-5 and TRBJ2-6; a possible D gene is TRBD1 (6 bases). CDR3 length: 15 amino acids. The germline gives CDR1 MNHEY, CDR2 SVGAGI. V was clipped by 6 bases and J by 2 bases, with 11 bases between them. DNA of the CDR3: TGTGCCAGCAGGAAACAGGGCACTGGGGCCAACGTCCTGACTTTC. This sequence encodes CASRKQGTGANVLTF.

The chain combines TRBV7-8 with TRBJ1-1; TRBD1 is a possible D gene (5 bases). Trimming cost V 5 bases and J 2 bases, with 12 bases left between them. The CDR3 spans 14 residues. In germline, CDR1 is SGHVS, CDR2 FQNEAQ. As DNA, the CDR3 is TGTGCCAGCAGCCCGTCGACAGTTAACACTGAAGCTTTCTTT. This codes for CASSPSTVNTEAFF.

This chain uses TRBV28 with TRBJ1-2, with 8 bases that match TRBD1. With V trimmed by 8 bases and J by 4 bases, 6 bases remained unmatched. There are 13 residues in the CDR3. The germline V gene has CDR1 MDHEN and CDR2 SYDVKM. The CDR3 is CASHTGGIYGYTF. CDR3 sequence (DNA): TGTGCCAGCCATACAGGGGGTATCTATGGCTACACCTTC.

The table lists this clone with a few counts. This sequence joins TRBV3-1 (or the pseudogene TRBV3-2) and TRBJ2-1, with 9 bases that match TRBD2. Germline values: CDR1 LGHDT, CDR2 YNNKEL (reference sequence). V lost 8 bases and J lost 5; bases outside the gene matches: 4. This CDR3 region has 13 residues. CDR3 residues: CASQGLANNEQFF. Here the CDR3 DNA reads TGTGCCAGCCAGGGACTAGCAAACAATGAGCAGTTCTTC.

V and J are TRBV24-1 and TRBJ2-2; 8 nucleotides line up with TRBD1. Per germline, CDR1 KGHDR and CDR2 SFDVKD. V gave up 0 bases and J gave up 5 bases; unmatched junction bases: 10. This CDR3 has 18 residues. CDR3 coding DNA: TGTGCCACCAGTGATTTGAGGCCCGGACAGGGAAAGACCGGGGAGCTGTTTTTT. It is translated as CATSDLRPGQGKTGELFF.

In this sample, this clone turned up once. This rearrangement joins TRBV7-9 to TRBJ2-7, with 12 bases that match TRBD2. Germline CDR1 is SEHNR and CDR2 is FQNEAQ (reference sequence). This CDR3 contains 16 residues. Trimming cost V 1 base and J 5 bases; bases outside gene matches: 6. CDR3 residues: CASSLVHLAGGHEQYF. CDR3 nucleotides: TGTGCCAGCAGCTTAGTGCACCTAGCGGGAGGGCACGAGCAGTACTTC.

The chain links TRBV5-4 to TRBJ2-2, with 9 bases aligning to TRBD1. J lost 3 bases, V lost 7 bases, and 7 bases had no gene match. The CDR3 totals 15 residues. Per germline, CDR1 SGHNT and CDR2 YYREEE (reference sequence). The CDR3 DNA reads as TGTGCCAGCGGAACCGGGACAGGGTACACCGGGGAGCTGTTTTTT. It specifies CASGTGTGYTGELFF.

The chain joins TRBV5-6 to TRBJ2-7; TRBD2 matches 14 bases. The V segment lost 0 bases and the J segment 7 bases; nucleotides outside the gene matches: 9. CDR3 length: 17 residues. Germline CDR1 and CDR2: SGHDT and YYEEEE. CDR3 residues: CASSLAGTSGRSREQYF. In DNA form, the CDR3 reads TGTGCCAGCAGCTTGGCCGGGACTAGCGGGAGAAGTCGGGAGCAGTACTTC.